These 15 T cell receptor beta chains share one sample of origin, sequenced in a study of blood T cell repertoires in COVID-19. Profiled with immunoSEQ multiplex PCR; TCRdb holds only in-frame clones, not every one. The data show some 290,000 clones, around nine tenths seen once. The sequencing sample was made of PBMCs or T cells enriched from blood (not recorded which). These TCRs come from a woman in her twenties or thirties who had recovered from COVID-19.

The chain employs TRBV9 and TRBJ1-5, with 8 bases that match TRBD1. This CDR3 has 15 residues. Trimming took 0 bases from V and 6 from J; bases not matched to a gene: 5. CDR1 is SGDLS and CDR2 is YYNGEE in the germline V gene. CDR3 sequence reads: CASSVGGDRLQPQHF. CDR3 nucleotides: TGTGCCAGCAGCGTAGGCGGGGACAGGCTTCAGCCCCAGCATTTT.

DNA for the CDR3: TGCGCCAGCACTGCGGGAGGGGCAGGTACGCAGTATTTT. Translation: CASTAGGAGTQYF. The V call is TRBV10-2, the J call TRBJ2-3, with 9 positions matching TRBD2. The J segment lost 8 bases and the V segment lost 7 bases, leaving 7 bases of the junction unmatched. The germline V gene has CDR1 WSHSY and CDR2 SAAADI. The CDR3 loop spans 13 amino acids.

The CDR3 loop reads CASCGHMNTEAFF. CDR3 DNA sequence: TGTGCCAGCTGTGGACACATGAACACTGAAGCTTTCTTT. The chain combines TRBV28 with TRBJ1-1; a weak D match, TRBD1 (5 bases). Germline CDR1 is MDHEN and CDR2 is SYDVKM. The CDR3 is made up of 13 amino acids. Trimming took 8 bases from V and 0 from J, leaving 10 bases between them.

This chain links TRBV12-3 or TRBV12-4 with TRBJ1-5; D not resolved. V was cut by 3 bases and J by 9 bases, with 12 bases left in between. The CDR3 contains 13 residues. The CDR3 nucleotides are TGTGCCAGCAGTTTTCAAAGCGGTTCGCCCCAGCATTTT. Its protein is CASSFQSGSPQHF.

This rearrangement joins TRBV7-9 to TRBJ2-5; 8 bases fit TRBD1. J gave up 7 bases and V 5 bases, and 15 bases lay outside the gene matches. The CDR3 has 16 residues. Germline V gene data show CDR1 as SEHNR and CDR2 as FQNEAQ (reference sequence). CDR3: CASSLGQGVIRGTQYF. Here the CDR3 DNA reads TGTGCCAGCAGCCTCGGACAGGGAGTAATCCGGGGGACCCAGTACTTC.

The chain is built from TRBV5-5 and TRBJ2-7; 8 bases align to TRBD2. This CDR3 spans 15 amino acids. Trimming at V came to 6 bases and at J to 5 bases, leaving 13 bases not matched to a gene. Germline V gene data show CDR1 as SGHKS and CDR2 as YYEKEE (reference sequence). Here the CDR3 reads CASIEWGGRSNEQYF. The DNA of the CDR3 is TGTGCCAGCATCGAGTGGGGCGGGAGGAGTAACGAGCAGTACTTC.

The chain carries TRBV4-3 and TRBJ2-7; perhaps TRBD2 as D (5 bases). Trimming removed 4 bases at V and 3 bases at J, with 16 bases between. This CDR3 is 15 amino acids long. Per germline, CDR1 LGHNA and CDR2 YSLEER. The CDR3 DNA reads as TGCGCCAGCAGCCGAGATCGGGGATTAGGCTACGAGCAGTACTTC. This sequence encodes CASSRDRGLGYEQYF.

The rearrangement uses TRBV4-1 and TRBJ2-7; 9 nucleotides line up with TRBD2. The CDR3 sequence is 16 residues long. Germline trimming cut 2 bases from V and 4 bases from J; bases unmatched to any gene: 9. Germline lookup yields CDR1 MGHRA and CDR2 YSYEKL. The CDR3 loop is CASSQNSGRPGYEQYF. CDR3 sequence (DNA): TGCGCCAGCAGCCAAAACAGCGGGAGGCCTGGGTACGAGCAGTACTTC.

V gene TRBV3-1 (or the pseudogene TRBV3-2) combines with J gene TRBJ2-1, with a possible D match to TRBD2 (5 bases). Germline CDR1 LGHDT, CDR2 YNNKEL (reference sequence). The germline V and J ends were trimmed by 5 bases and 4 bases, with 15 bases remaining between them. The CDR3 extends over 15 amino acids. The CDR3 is CASSDTMGRYNEQFF. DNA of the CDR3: TGTGCCAGCAGCGATACCATGGGGAGATACAATGAGCAGTTCTTC.

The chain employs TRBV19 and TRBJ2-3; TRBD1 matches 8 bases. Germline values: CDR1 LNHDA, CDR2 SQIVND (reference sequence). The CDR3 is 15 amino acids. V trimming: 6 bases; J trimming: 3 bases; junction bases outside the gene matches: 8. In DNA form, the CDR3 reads TGTGCCAGTAGCCAGGGGGCAGGGGAAACAGATACGCAGTATTTT. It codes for CASSQGAGETDTQYF. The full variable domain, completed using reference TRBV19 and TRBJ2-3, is DGGITQSPKYLFRKEGQNVTLSCEQNLNHDAMYWYRQDPGQGLRLIYYSQIVNDFQKGDIAEGYSVSREKKESFPLTVTSAQKNPTAFYLCASSQGAGETDTQYFGPGTRLTVL.

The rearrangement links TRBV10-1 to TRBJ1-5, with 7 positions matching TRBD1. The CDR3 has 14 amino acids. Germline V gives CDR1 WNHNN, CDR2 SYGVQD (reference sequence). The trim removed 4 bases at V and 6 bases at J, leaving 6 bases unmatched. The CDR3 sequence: CASSAHRGGQPQHF. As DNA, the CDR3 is TGCGCCAGCAGTGCCCACAGGGGAGGTCAGCCCCAGCATTTT.

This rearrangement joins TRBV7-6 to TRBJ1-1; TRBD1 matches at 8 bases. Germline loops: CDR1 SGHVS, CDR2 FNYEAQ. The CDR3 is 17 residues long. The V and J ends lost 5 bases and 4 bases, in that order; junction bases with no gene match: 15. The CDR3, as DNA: TGTGCCAGCAGCCCGACCGTAACCGGACAGGGATCCACTGAAGCTTTCTTT. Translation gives CASSPTVTGQGSTEAFF.

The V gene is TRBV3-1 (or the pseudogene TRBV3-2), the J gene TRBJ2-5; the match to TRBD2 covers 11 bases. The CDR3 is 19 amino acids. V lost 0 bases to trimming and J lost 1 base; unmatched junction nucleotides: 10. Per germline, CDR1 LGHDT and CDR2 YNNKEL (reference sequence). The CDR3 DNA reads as TGTGCCAGCAGCCAAGATGGGGTTAGCGGGAGGGCCCTCCAAGAGACCCAGTACTTC. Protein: CASSQDGVSGRALQETQYF.

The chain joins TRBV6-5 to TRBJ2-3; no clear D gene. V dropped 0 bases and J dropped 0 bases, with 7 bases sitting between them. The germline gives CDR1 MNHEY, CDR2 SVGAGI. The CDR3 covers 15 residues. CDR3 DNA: TGTGCCAGCAGTTACTCAAGCTGGAGCACAGATACGCAGTATTTT. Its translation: CASSYSSWSTDTQYF.

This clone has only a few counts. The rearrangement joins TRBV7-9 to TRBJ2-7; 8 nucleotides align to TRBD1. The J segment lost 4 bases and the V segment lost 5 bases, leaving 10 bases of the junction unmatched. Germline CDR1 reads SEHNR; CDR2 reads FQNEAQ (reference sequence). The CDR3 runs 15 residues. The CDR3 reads CASSPNRGLFYEQYF. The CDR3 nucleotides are TGTGCCAGCAGCCCGAACAGGGGGTTATTTTACGAGCAGTACTTC. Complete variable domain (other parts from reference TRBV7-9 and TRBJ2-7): DTGVSQNPRHKITKRGQNVTFRCDPISEHNRLYWYRQTLGQGPEFLTYFQNEAQLEKSRLLSDRFSAERPKGSFSTLEIQRTEQGDSAMYLCASSPNRGLFYEQYFGPGTRLTVT.